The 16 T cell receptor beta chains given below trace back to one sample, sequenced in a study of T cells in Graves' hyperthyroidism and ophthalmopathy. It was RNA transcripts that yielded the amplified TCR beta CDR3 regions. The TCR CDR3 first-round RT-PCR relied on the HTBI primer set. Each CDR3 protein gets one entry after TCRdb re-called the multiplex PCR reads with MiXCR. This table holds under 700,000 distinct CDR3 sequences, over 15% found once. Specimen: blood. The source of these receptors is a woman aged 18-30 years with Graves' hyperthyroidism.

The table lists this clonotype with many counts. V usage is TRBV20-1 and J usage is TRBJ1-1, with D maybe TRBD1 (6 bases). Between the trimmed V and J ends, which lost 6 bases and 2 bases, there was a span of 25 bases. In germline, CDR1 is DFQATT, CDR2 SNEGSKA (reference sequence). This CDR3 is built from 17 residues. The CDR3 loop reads CSALPITTGMGNTEAFF. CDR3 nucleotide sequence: TGCAGTGCCCTCCCGATAACCACAGGGATGGGAAACACTGAAGCTTTCTTT.

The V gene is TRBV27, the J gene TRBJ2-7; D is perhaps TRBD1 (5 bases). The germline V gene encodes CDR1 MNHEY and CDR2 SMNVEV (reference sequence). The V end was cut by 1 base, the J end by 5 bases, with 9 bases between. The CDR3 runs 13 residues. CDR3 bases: TGTGCCAGCAGTTTATACAGGAACCACGAGCAGTACTTC. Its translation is CASSLYRNHEQYF.

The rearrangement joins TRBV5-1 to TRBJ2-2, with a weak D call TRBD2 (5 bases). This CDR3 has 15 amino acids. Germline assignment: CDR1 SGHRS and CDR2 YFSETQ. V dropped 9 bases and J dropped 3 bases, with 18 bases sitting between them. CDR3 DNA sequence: TGCGCCACCGCCGAAAACAAGGACTACACCGGGGAGCTGTTTTTT. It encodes CATAENKDYTGELFF. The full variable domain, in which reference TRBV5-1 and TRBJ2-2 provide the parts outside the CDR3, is KAGVTQTPRYLIKTRGQQVTLSCSPISGHRSVSWYQQTPGQGLQFLFEYFSETQRNKGNFPGRFSGRQFSNSRSEMNVSTLELGDSALYLCATAENKDYTGELFFGEGSRLTVL.

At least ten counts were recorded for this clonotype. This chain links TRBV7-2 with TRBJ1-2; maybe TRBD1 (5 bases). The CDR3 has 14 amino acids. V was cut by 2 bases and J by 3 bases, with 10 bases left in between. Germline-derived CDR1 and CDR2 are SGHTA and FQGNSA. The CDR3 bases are TGTGCCAGCAGCTTACAGGGAATCGACTATGGCTACACCTTC. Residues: CASSLQGIDYGYTF.

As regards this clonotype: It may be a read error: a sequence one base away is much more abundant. The CDR3 is CASSMDRVASGSLNEQYF. As DNA, the CDR3 is TGTGCCAGCAGTATGGACAGGGTGGCTAGCGGGAGCCTGAATGAGCAGTACTTC. V gene TRBV12-3 or TRBV12-4 combines with J gene TRBJ2-7; the match to TRBD2 covers 10 bases. The length of the CDR3 is 18 residues. Trimming cost V 5 bases and J 7 bases; bases outside gene matches: 20.

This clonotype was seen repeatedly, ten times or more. The CDR3 DNA is TGCAGTGCTAGATACGGGGTGACGTACAATGAGCAGTTCTTC. This translates into CSARYGVTYNEQFF. The chain carries TRBV20-1 and TRBJ2-1, with a tentative D call TRBD2 (5 bases). The CDR3 has 14 amino acids. The ends were cut back, 2 bases at V and 4 bases at J, with 12 bases in the middle. The V gene's germline CDR1 is DFQATT and CDR2 SNEGSKA (reference sequence).

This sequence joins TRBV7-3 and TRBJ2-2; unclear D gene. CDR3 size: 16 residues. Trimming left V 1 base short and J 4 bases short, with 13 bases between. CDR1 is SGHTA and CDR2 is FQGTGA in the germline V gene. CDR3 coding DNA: TGTGCCAGCAGCTTAAATTCTAGTCGCGGCACCGGGGAGCTGTTTTTT. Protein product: CASSLNSSRGTGELFF. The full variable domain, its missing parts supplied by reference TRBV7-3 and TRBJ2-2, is GAGVSQTPSNKVTEKGKYVELRCDPISGHTALYWYRQSLGQGPEFLIYFQGTGAADDSGLPNDRFFAVRPEGSVSTLKIQRTERGDSAVYLCASSLNSSRGTGELFFGEGSRLTVL.

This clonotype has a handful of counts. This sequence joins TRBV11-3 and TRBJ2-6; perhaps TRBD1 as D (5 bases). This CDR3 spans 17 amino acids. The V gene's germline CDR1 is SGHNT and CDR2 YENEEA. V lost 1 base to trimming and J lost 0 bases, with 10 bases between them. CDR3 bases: TGTGCCAGCAGCTTAGCCGACAGCAGCTCTGGGGCCAACGTCCTGACTTTC. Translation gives CASSLADSSSGANVLTF.

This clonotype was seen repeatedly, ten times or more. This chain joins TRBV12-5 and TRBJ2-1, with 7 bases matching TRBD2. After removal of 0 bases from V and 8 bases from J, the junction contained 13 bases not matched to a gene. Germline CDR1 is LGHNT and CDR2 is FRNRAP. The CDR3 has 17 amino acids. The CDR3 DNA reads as TGTGCTAGTGGTTTGGTACTTAGCGGGCGGAGTGTAGATGAGCAGTTCTTC. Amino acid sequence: CASGLVLSGRSVDEQFF.

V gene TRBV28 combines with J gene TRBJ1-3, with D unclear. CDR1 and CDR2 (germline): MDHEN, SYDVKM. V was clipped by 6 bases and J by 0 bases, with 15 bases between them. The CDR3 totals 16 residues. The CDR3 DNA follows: TGTGCCAGCAGGGGCACGTTTAAGGGCTCTGGAAACACCATATATTTT. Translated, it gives CASRGTFKGSGNTIYF.

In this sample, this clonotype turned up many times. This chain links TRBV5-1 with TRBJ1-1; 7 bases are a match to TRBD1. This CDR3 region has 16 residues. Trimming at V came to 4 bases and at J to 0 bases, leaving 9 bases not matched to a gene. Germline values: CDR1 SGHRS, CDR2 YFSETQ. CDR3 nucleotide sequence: TGCGCCAGCAGCAGCCGGGACAGAAACATGAACACTGAAGCTTTCTTT. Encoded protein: CASSSRDRNMNTEAFF.

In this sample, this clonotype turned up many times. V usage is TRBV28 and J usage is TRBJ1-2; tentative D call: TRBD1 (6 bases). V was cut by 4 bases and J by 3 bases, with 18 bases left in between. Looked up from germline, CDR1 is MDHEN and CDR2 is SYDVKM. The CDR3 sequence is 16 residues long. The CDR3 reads CASSSFHRVADYGYTF. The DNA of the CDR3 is TGTGCCAGCAGTTCGTTCCACAGGGTAGCGGACTATGGCTACACCTTC.

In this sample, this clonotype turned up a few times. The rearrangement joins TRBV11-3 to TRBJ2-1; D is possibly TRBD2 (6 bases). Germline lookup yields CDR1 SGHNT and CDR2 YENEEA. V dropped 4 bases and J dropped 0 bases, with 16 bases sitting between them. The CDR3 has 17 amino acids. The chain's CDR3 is CASSSHFSGSSYNEQFF. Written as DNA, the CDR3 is TGTGCCAGCAGCTCCCACTTTAGCGGTAGCTCCTACAATGAGCAGTTCTTC.

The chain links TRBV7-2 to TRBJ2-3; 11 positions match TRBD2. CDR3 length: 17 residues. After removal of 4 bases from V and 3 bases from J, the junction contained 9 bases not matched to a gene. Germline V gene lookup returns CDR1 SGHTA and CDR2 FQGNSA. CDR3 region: CASSSQGLAGSTDTQYF. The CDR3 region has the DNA TGTGCCAGCAGCTCCCAAGGACTAGCGGGTTCGACAGATACGCAGTATTTT.

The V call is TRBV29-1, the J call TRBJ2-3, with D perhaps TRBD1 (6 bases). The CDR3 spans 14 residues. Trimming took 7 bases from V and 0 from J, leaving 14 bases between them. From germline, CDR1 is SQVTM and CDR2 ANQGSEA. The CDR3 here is CSGNRDWSTDTQYF. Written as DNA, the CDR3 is TGCAGCGGAAACAGGGATTGGAGCACAGATACGCAGTATTTT.

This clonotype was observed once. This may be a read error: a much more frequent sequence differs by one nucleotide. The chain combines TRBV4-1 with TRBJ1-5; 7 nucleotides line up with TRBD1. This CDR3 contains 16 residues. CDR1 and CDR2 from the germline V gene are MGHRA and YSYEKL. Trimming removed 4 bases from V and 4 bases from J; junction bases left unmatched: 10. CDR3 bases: TGCGCCAGCAGCCTCCTTGCGGGACAGTTAAATCAGCCCCAGCATTTT. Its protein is CASSLLAGQLNQPQHF.